This TCR beta chain was recovered during a study of blood T cell repertoires in COVID-19 (dated by TCRdb to about 2020). Regarding the complete study: Samples covering the acute and convalescent phases of COVID-19 were provided by collaborators in the United States, Italy and Spain. A de-identified subject ID, COVID-19 status, age in years and sex were almost always included in the sample metadata. The material from the prospective study consisted of cDNA or gDNA derived from T cells, B-cell-depleted T cells, or PBMCs. HLA class I and class II types, where available, came from metadata supplied by the sample provider rather than from assay-based typing. Samples were obtained from the ongoing ImmuneRACE study (first 160 participants) and from over 1,000 subjects provided by 6 global collaborators. A freely available public database, intended as a resource for researchers studying the immune response to SARS-CoV-2, is where the repertoires were released. The dataset comprised deeply sampled blood TCRbeta repertoires from subjects exposed to, actively infected with, or recovered from COVID-19. Findings and caveats that apply to the study as a whole: Clinical and demographic metadata were provided uncurated, with the amount varying by source and participant.

The germline V gene (reference sequence) yields LNHNV for CDR1 and YYDKDF for CDR2. The V end loses 0 bases and the J end loses 4 bases, and a stretch of 31 bases separates them. Reading from cysteine to phenylalanine, the CDR3 counts 21 amino acids. Of all the DNA, just the CDR3 is kept, 63 bases in frame from base 1. On this clone itself: Its binding antigen is unknown. Qualities for individual bases were not recorded, and no much larger clone is one base off.

In the prospective study, participants were about 18 to 95 years old, resided in about 25 geographic areas of the United States, and were enrolled through a virtual design. In the prospective study, participants were assigned to cohorts based on the clinical history participants reported in a screening survey and a study questionnaire. Each participant in the prospective study had whole blood, serum and a nasopharyngeal or oropharyngeal swab collected by mobile phlebotomists. Additional blood draws and questionnaires over an approximately 2-month period could optionally be provided by prospective study participants. Blood samples from the prospective study were shipped frozen or at room temperature prior to DNA extraction. TCRbeta CDR3 regions were amplified from genomic DNA using the immunoSEQ Assay, a bias-controlled multiplex PCR. As for how the authors treated the data: The number of nucleated cells in each sample was estimated by amplification of reference gene primers within the assay. To quantify the absolute abundance of each unique TCRbeta CDR3 rearrangement, sequence reads were collapsed and filtered. For each sample, productive Simpson clonality was calculated as the square root of Simpson's diversity index over productive rearrangements. TCRdb took this table from immuneACCESS and kept in-frame rearrangements with V and J called. Such tables lack part of the clones; where checked against another copy, unresolved V genes explain under half of the gap, and the rest is unexplained. Clonal size and the V and J genes are those of that table, whereas D and trimming came from the DNA. Within this sample are about 170,000 clones, with around 88% of them counted one time only. The ten largest clones capture approximately 4% of the sample.

The chain links TRBV15 with TRBJ2-7; TRBD1 might be the D gene, on 7 matching bases. The sample consisted of PBMCs or T cells enriched from blood (not recorded which). The TCR sequence derives from a woman between 50 and 59 years old in a cohort exposed to, infected with or recovered from COVID-19 (not recorded which). CDR3 region: CATSRDSFVQGGTTGLYEQYF. The nucleotides read TGTGCCACCAGCAGAGATTCTTTCGTCCAGGGGGGAACGACAGGCTTATACGAGCAGTACTTC. When the CDR3 is completed using the reference TRBV15 and TRBJ2-7 genes on either side, the full variable domain is DAMVIQNPRYQVTQFGKPVTLSCSQTLNHNVMYWYQQKSSQAPKLLFHYYDKDFNNEADTPDNFQSRRPNTSFCFLDIRSPGLGDTAMYLCATSRDSFVQGGTTGLYEQYFGPGTRLTVT.